The clone carrying this TCR beta chain has a count of ten or more. The target antigen is unknown. Germline CDR1 SGHRS, CDR2 YFSETQ. Between the trimmed V and J ends, which lost 2 bases and 5 bases, there was a span of 7 bases. CDR3 length equals 12 residues. Unique molecular identifiers were used to barcode this TCRbeta library. From the PCR reads, TCRdb called clonotypes with MiXCR, one entry per CDR3 protein. The repertoire holds about 420,000 distinct CDR3 sequences, with around 16% as singletons. This entry belongs to a study of T-cell reconstitution after alpha-beta-depleted transplantation in children. Study-wide results and caveats: Reportedly, only several hundred clones from non-depleted graft cells drove alpha-beta T-cell counts at about two months.

The clonotype originates from a boy younger than two who had a stem cell transplant for Wiskott-Aldrich syndrome, so the T cells may come from the graft donor. The chain joins TRBV5-1 to TRBJ2-5; no reliable D call. The source material was PBMCs, mostly from graft donor cells, sampled 360 days after TCRalphabeta/CD19-depleted stem cell transplant. CDR3: CASSFGVETQYF. The DNA of the CDR3 is TGCGCCAGCAGCTTTGGCGTTGAGACCCAGTACTTC.